The 17 T cell receptor beta chains presented below share a single source sample, sequenced in a study of blood T cells in healthy people across ages (dated by TCRdb to 2013 to 2016). Library prep was done by 5' RACE. Instrument on record: Illumina HiSeq 2500. A second about 7 to 11 cycle PCR used a sample-barcoded 5' primer and a J-beta primer mix. In TCRdb, the public reads were trimmed at Q25 with fastp and aligned with MiXCR, with productive beta chains retained. Entries are consolidated by CDR3 protein sequence, retaining the most common genes and DNA. The sample table contains 1.5 million to 2 million distinct CDR3 sequences; only one count was recorded for approximately 30% of them. Clones ranked in the top ten supply around 7.7% of the sample. Sample: blood. The receptors shown here come from a woman aged 25 to 39 in good health.

Ten or more counts support this clonotype. The V call is TRBV6-5, the J call TRBJ2-3; TRBD2 matches 12 bases. V shed 4 bases and J 4 bases; nucleotides not matched to a gene: 6. Germline-derived CDR1 and CDR2 are MNHEY and SVGAGI. CDR3 length: 16 residues. CDR3 sequence reads: CASSSGLAGRADTQYF. In DNA form, the CDR3 reads TGTGCCAGCAGTTCTGGACTAGCGGGACGCGCAGATACGCAGTATTTT.

The genes are TRBV13 and TRBJ2-3; possible D gene TRBD2, 7 bases. V dropped 5 bases and J dropped 4 bases, with 16 bases sitting between them. The CDR3 contains 15 residues. Germline-derived CDR1 and CDR2 are PRHDT and FYEKMQ (reference sequence). The CDR3 loop is CASSGRGAPPDTQYF. CDR3 bases: TGTGCCAGCAGCGGTCGGGGGGCACCCCCAGATACGCAGTATTTT.

This clonotype was picked up many times. The rearrangement links TRBV18 to TRBJ2-1; D possibly matches TRBD1 or TRBD2 (5 bases each). The V and J ends lost 0 bases and 8 bases respectively, with 11 bases between them. Germline values: CDR1 KGHSH, CDR2 LQKENI. This CDR3 comprises 14 residues. This chain's CDR3 is CASSPPRDVHEQFF. CDR3 in DNA: TGTGCCAGCTCACCACCACGGGACGTTCATGAGCAGTTCTTC.

This clonotype was detected ten times or more. Here the CDR3 reads CASSLVGTDYEQYF. The DNA for the CDR3 is TGCGCCAGCAGCTTGGTTGGGACAGACTACGAGCAGTACTTC. This chain links TRBV5-1 with TRBJ2-7; 7 positions agree with TRBD1. Germline V CDR1 and CDR2: SGHRS, YFSETQ. Trimming took 0 bases from V and 3 from J; bases not matched to a gene: 3. This CDR3 has 14 amino acids.

This clonotype was observed a handful of times. CDR3 sequence reads: CASRSGNLGQIYNEQFF. For the CDR3, the DNA is TGTGCCAGCAGATCGGGGAACTTGGGACAGATCTACAATGAGCAGTTCTTC. This rearrangement joins TRBV28 to TRBJ2-1, with 7 nucleotides matching TRBD1. Germline assignment: CDR1 MDHEN and CDR2 SYDVKM. V dropped 6 bases and J dropped 3; count of bases not matched to a gene: 14. The CDR3 sequence is 17 residues long. The full variable domain, completed using reference TRBV28 and TRBJ2-1, is DVKVTQSSRYLVKRTGEKVFLECVQDMDHENMFWYRQDPGLGLRLIYFSYDVKMKEKGDIPEGYSVSREKKERFSLILESASTNQTSMYLCASRSGNLGQIYNEQFFGPGTRLTVL.

The V gene is TRBV20-1, the J gene TRBJ1-2, with D possibly matching TRBD1 (6 bases). Germline CDR1 DFQATT, CDR2 SNEGSKA (reference sequence). The V and J ends lost 5 bases and 7 bases respectively, with 17 bases between them. This CDR3 is 13 amino acids long. CDR3 protein: CSAWGTGSSGYTF. CDR3 in DNA: TGCAGTGCTTGGGGTACAGGGAGTAGTGGCTACACCTTC.

The genes are TRBV21-1 and TRBJ1-2; TRBD1 is taken as the D call from the table, unchecked against the DNA. TRBV21-1 is annotated as a pseudogene. The CDR3 has 13 residues. DNA of the CDR3: TGTGCCAGCAGCAAAGGATGGACAGGAATCTACACCTTC. It specifies CASSKGWTGIYTF.

This clonotype was counted at least ten times. The chain couples TRBV4-3 to TRBJ2-7, with 7 nucleotides matching TRBD2. Trimming removed 0 bases from V and 4 bases from J; junction bases left unmatched: 6. Per the germline V gene, CDR1 is LGHNA and CDR2 is YSLEER. The CDR3 covers 15 residues. CDR3: CASSQDLAGEYEQYF. The CDR3 bases are TGCGCCAGCAGCCAAGATCTGGCGGGAGAATACGAGCAGTACTTC.

This chain connects TRBV15 to TRBJ1-5; D ambiguous. The CDR3 runs to 14 residues. V lost 6 bases, J lost 0 bases, and 9 bases lay in between. The germline gives CDR1 LNHNV, CDR2 YYDKDF (reference sequence). In DNA, the CDR3 is TGTGCCACCAGTGTTGGGAATAGCAATCAGCCCCAGCATTTT. Residues: CATSVGNSNQPQHF.

The chain has TRBV30 and TRBJ2-5; 9 positions agree with TRBD1. The CDR3 totals 14 residues. Germline V gene lookup returns CDR1 GTSNPN and CDR2 SVGIG (reference sequence). Germline trimming cut 5 bases from V and 3 bases from J; bases unmatched to any gene: 7. The CDR3 here is CAWDWGTGKETQYF. DNA of the CDR3: TGTGCCTGGGATTGGGGGACAGGGAAAGAGACCCAGTACTTC.

This sequence joins TRBV29-1 and TRBJ1-6; D is undetermined. CDR1 is SQVTM and CDR2 is ANQGSEA in the germline V gene. Trimming shortened V by 4 bases and J by 5 bases, and 9 bases separated the two germline ends. This CDR3 spans 13 amino acids. CDR3 coding DNA: TGCAGCGTTGTAGCGGGGAATAATTCACCCCTCCACTTT. Its translation: CSVVAGNNSPLHF.

This clonotype showed up many times. J is TRBJ2-5 and V is TRBV5-1, with D possibly being TRBD1 or TRBD2 (6 bases each). The CDR3 is made up of 13 amino acids. Germline assignment: CDR1 SGHRS and CDR2 YFSETQ. The V end lost 4 bases, the J end lost 5 bases, and 12 bases lay between the germline ends. The CDR3 DNA follows: TGCGCCAGCAGCGCGAGGAGGGGGGAGACCCAGTACTTC. Translated: CASSARRGETQYF.

Details on this clonotype: Since a much larger clone is just one base distant, this may be a read error. The chain carries TRBV29-1 and TRBJ2-4, with TRBD1 matching 7 bases. The ends lost 8 bases at V and 13 bases at J; junction bases unmatched: 11. CDR1 SQVTM and CDR2 ANQGSEA come from the germline V gene. This CDR3 has 11 residues. The CDR3 DNA reads TGCAGCCTGAACAAAGGGGGCGTACAGTACTTC. Its translation: CSLNKGGVQYF.

This clonotype has a count of ten or more. The chain is built from TRBV20-1 and TRBJ2-7; D is uncertain. V was cut by 6 bases and J by 1 base, with 16 bases left in between. There are 14 residues in the CDR3. The germline gives CDR1 DFQATT, CDR2 SNEGSKA (reference sequence). The CDR3 nucleotides read TGCAGTGCATCGCGTACAGCCACTTCCTACGAGCAGTACTTC. Translation gives CSASRTATSYEQYF.

This clonotype was found a few times. The chain combines TRBV6-2 or TRBV6-3 with TRBJ2-1; 12 nucleotides line up with TRBD2. CDR1 and CDR2 from the germline V gene are MNHEY and SVGEGT. After removal of 2 bases from V and 3 bases from J, the junction contained 17 bases not matched to a gene. The CDR3 extends over 21 amino acids. The CDR3 is CASSYRKGRGLAGGVYNEQFF. The CDR3 DNA sequence: TGTGCCAGCAGTTACAGGAAGGGAAGGGGCCTAGCGGGAGGGGTCTACAATGAGCAGTTCTTC.

This clonotype occurred a few times. At one of its ends the junction is not consistent with the germline gene, which may arise from a read error. The gene calls are TRBV7-9 and TRBJ1-2; D call uncertain. The CDR3 totals 15 residues. Germline V CDR1 and CDR2: SEHNR, FQNEAQ (reference sequence). The CDR3 nucleotides read TGTGCCAACAGCTTAGGCGCTCCGGAAAGTGCTGGCTACACCTTC. Its protein is CANSLGAPESAGYTF.

V gene TRBV30 combines with J gene TRBJ2-1; the D is unclear. Per the germline V gene, CDR1 is GTSNPN and CDR2 is SVGIG (reference sequence). The CDR3 length is 14 residues. V was pared by 3 bases and J by 5 bases, with 14 bases between. The CDR3 reads CAWRGATRNNEQFF. The CDR3 nucleotides read TGTGCCTGGAGAGGCGCAACACGGAACAATGAGCAGTTCTTC.